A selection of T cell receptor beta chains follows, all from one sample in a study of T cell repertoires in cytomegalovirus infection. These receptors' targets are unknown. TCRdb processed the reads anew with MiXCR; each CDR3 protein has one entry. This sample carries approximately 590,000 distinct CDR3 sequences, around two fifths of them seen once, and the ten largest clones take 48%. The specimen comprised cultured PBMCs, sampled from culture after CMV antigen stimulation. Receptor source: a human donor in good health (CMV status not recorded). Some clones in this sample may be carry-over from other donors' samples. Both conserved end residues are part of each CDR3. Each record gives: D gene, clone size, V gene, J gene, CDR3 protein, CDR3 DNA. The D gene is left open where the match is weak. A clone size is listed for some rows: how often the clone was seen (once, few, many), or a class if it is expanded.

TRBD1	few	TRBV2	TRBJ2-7	CASSEGGQGPYEQYF	TGTGCCAGCAGTGAAGGAGGACAGGGTCCCTACGAGCAGTACTTC
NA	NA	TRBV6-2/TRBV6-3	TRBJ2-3	CASSYEDPRTDTQYF	TGTGCCAGCAGTTACGAGGACCCTCGCACAGATACGCAGTATTTT
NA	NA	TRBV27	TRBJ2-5	CASGSADGETQYF	TGTGCCAGCGGATCCGCGGATGGAGAGACCCAGTACTTC
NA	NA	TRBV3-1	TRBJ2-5	CASSSTLQETQYF	TGTGCCAGCAGCTCGACACTGCAAGAGACCCAGTACTTC
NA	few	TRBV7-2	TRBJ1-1	CASSFFRTSEAFF	TGTGCCAGCAGCTTTTTTCGGACTTCTGAAGCTTTCTTT
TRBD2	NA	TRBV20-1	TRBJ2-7	CSAEAPGLAGGSSYEQYF	TGCAGTGCGGAGGCTCCGGGACTAGCGGGGGGGAGCTCCTACGAGCAGTACTTC
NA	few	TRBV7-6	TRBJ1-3	CASSRNSGNTIYF	TGTGCCAGCAGCCGGAACTCTGGAAACACCATATATTTT
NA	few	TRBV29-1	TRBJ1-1	CSVEYRLMNTEAFF	TGCAGCGTTGAATACCGACTGATGAACACTGAAGCTTTCTTT
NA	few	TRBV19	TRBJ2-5	CASSRGRQETQYF	TGTGCCAGTAGCCGGGGCAGGCAAGAGACCCAGTACTTC
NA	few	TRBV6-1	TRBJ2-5	CASSEGWGIQETQYF	TGTGCCAGCAGTGAAGGTTGGGGGATCCAAGAGACCCAGTACTTC
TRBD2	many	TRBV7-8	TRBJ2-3	CASSSIAGGTDTQYF	TGTGCCAGCAGCTCCATAGCGGGGGGCACAGATACGCAGTATTTT
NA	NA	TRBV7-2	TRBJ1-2	CASSSVSNYGYTF	TGTGCCAGCAGCTCCGTCTCTAACTATGGCTACACCTTC
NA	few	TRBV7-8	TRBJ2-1	CASSAPRGEQFF	TGTGCCAGCAGCGCCCCTCGGGGGGAGCAGTTCTTC
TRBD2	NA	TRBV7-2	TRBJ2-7	CASSSPRLAVSYEQYF	TGTGCCAGCAGCTCCCCCCGACTAGCGGTTTCCTACGAGCAGTACTTC
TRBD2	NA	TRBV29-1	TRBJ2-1	CSVEALAEGYNEQFF	TGCAGCGTTGAAGCCCTAGCGGAGGGGTACAATGAGCAGTTCTTC
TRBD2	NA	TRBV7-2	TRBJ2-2	CASSLGGLVAGELFF	TGTGCCAGCAGCTTAGGGGGACTAGTGGCCGGGGAGCTGTTTTTT
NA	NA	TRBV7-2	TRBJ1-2	CASSLVKGQLYGYTF	TGTGCCAGCAGCTTAGTGAAGGGACAACTCTATGGCTACACCTTC
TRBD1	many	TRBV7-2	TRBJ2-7	CASSRDRGYEQYF	TGTGCCAGCAGCCGGGACAGGGGCTACGAGCAGTACTTC
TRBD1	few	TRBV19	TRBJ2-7	CASSPGHRGREQYF	TGTGCCAGTAGCCCGGGTCACAGGGGCCGCGAGCAGTACTTC
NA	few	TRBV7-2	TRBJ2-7	CASSLAPGRVEQYF	TGTGCCAGCAGCTTAGCTCCAGGCCGGGTCGAGCAGTACTTC
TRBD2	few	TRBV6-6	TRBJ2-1	CASSYGGLAGGNEQFF	TGTGCCAGCAGTTACGGGGGACTAGCGGGAGGGAATGAGCAGTTCTTC
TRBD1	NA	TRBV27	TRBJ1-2	CASSLYRTGSGYTF	TGTGCCAGCAGTTTATATCGGACAGGGAGCGGCTACACCTTC
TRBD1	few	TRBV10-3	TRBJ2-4	CAISARVVQGVRENIQYF	TGTGCCATCAGTGCCCGTGTTGTCCAGGGGGTTAGGGAAAACATTCAGTACTTC
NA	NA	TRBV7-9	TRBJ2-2	CASSASITGELFF	TGTGCCAGCAGCGCATCGATCACCGGGGAGCTGTTTTTT
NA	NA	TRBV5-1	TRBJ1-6	CASSLAGHGNSPLHF	TGCGCCAGCAGCTTGGCGGGACACGGTAATTCACCCCTCCACTTT
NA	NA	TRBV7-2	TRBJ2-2	CASSLVGPPNTGELFF	TGTGCCAGCAGCTTAGTCGGCCCACCGAACACCGGGGAGCTGTTTTTT
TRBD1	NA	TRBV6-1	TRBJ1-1	CASSDWTGIGTEAFF	TGTGCCAGCAGTGACTGGACAGGGATTGGCACTGAAGCTTTCTTT
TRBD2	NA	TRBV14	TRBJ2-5	CASSLLAGGIKTQYF	TGTGCCAGCAGCCTTTTAGCGGGAGGGATAAAGACCCAGTACTTC
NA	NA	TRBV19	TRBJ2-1	CASSPSQMPNEQFF	TGTGCCAGTAGTCCCAGTCAGATGCCCAATGAGCAGTTCTTC
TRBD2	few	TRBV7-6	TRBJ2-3	CASSEGLAGGPLSDTQYF	TGTGCCAGCAGCGAGGGACTAGCGGGGGGGCCCCTGTCGGATACGCAGTATTTT
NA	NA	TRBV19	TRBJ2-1	CASSLTRQLSGHNEQFF	TGTGCCAGTAGTCTTACCCGACAGCTTTCGGGACACAATGAGCAGTTCTTC
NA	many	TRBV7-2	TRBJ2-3	CASSLARDANTQYF	TGTGCCAGCAGCCTAGCCCGGGACGCAAATACGCAGTATTTT
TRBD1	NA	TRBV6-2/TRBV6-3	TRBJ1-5	CASSQTGAQPQHF	TGTGCCAGCAGTCAGACAGGGGCTCAGCCCCAGCATTTT
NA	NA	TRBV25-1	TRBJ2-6	CASSGTRGEASGANVLTF	TGTGCCAGCAGTGGAACGAGAGGCGAGGCGTCTGGGGCCAACGTCCTGACTTTC
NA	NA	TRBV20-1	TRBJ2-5	CSAPHIPTTQETQYF	TGCAGTGCTCCCCACATACCCACAACCCAAGAGACCCAGTACTTC
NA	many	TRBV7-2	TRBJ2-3	CASRKASPDTQYF	TGTGCCAGCAGGAAGGCCAGCCCAGATACGCAGTATTTT
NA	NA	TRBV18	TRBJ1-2	CASSPRGYDGFTF	TGTGCCAGCTCACCAAGAGGATATGATGGCTTCACCTTC
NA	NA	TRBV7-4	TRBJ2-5	CASSPETQYF	TGTGCCAGCAGCCCGGAGACCCAGTACTTC
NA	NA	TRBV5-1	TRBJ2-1	CASSLEGSPPEQFF	TGCGCCAGCAGCTTGGAAGGTAGCCCCCCTGAGCAGTTCTTC
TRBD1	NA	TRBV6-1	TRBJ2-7	CASRRRDRVREQYF	TGTGCCAGCAGGCGCCGGGACAGGGTGCGCGAGCAGTACTTC
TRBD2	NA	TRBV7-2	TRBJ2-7	CASSLVGGSGSYEQYF	TGTGCCAGCAGCTTAGTAGGTGGTAGCGGGAGCTACGAGCAGTACTTC
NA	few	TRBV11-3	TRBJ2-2	CASSFSGGELFF	TGTGCCAGCAGCTTTTCTGGCGGGGAGCTGTTTTTT
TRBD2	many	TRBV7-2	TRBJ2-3	CASSLGLAGVDTQYF	TGTGCCAGCAGCTTGGGACTAGCGGGAGTGGATACGCAGTATTTT
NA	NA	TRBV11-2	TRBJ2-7	CASSRAPGLRSYEQYF	TGTGCCAGCAGCAGGGCCCCGGGACTCCGATCCTACGAGCAGTACTTC
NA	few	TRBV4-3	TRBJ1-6	CASSQAGRGGSPLHF	TGCGCCAGCAGCCAAGCCGGACGGGGCGGCTCACCCCTCCACTTT
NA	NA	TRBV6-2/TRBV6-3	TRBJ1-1	CASSERPGGSPEAFF	TGTGCCAGCAGTGAACGTCCGGGGGGGAGCCCTGAAGCTTTCTTT
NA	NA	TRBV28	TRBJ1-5	CASSFPGTRWQPQHF	TGTGCCAGCAGTTTCCCCGGGACTAGGTGGCAGCCCCAGCATTTT
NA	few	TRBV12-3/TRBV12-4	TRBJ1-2	CASSDSNYGYTF	TGTGCCAGCAGTGATAGTAACTATGGCTACACCTTC
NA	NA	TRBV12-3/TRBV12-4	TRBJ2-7	CASRSAARGYEQYF	TGTGCCAGCAGAAGCGCGGCCCGGGGATACGAGCAGTACTTC
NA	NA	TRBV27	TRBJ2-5	CASSLWPGLETQYF	TGTGCCAGCAGTTTATGGCCGGGGTTGGAGACCCAGTACTTC
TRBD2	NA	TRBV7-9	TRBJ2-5	CASSLAASGGHQETQYF	TGTGCCAGCAGCTTAGCGGCTAGCGGGGGGCACCAAGAGACCCAGTACTTC
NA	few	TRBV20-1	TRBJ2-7	CSARAKTYEQYF	TGCAGTGCTAGAGCGAAGACCTACGAGCAGTACTTC
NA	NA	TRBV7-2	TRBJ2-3	CASSFGQDTQYF	TGTGCCAGCAGCTTTGGACAGGATACGCAGTATTTT
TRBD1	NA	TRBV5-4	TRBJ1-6	CASRYGTADNSPLHF	TGTGCCAGCAGATACGGGACAGCGGATAATTCACCCCTCCACTTT
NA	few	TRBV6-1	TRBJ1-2	CASSEDGGLANYGYTF	TGTGCCAGCAGTGAAGACGGGGGTCTAGCTAACTATGGCTACACCTTC